The clone carrying this T cell receptor beta chain is a singleton in its sample. These data are taken from a study of blood T cell repertoires in COVID-19. Looking at the study overall: The cDNA or gDNA used as material had been derived from T cells, B-cell-depleted T cells, or PBMCs.

How the authors handled the data: Estimates of nucleated cell counts were drawn from the amplification of reference gene primers. Assay used: immunoSEQ multiplex PCR; TCRdb lists only in-frame clones, some missing. That table supplies the V and J calls and clone size; D and trimming were determined from the DNA. This sample has roughly 90,000 clones, with roughly 84% found just once. CDR3 length: 16 residues. Trimming at V came to 3 bases and at J to 6 bases, leaving 7 bases not matched to a gene. Germline V lookup: CDR1 MNHNS, CDR2 SASEGT. The chain uses TRBV6-1 and TRBJ2-3; TRBD1 aligns across 12 bases. Material: peripheral blood. The TCR originated in a woman of 80 years or more with active or convalescent COVID-19. The CDR3 region is CASSDRGTGGADTQYF. The CDR3 DNA is TGTGCCAGCAGTGACCGCGGGACAGGGGGCGCGGATACGCAGTATTTT.